What follows are 2 T cell receptor beta chains derived from one specimen sequenced in a study of OX40 agonist ivuxolimab in advanced cancers. The table came from immunoSEQ multiplex PCR; TCRdb's copy has only in-frame clones and leaves some out. The sample consists of 72,000 or so clones, about 90% of them appearing once. The specimen comprised CD4+ or CD8+ T cells sorted from blood, sampled in a trial of the OX40 agonist ivuxolimab. These receptors were collected from an adult with an advanced solid tumor such as melanoma, head and neck, liver or kidney cancer.

The gene calls are TRBV29-1 and TRBJ1-1; D unclear. V dropped 2 bases and J dropped 3 bases, with 7 bases sitting between them. CDR3 length equals 12 residues. Looked up from germline, CDR1 is SQVTM and CDR2 is ANQGSEA. CDR3 sequence (DNA): TGCAGCGTTGAATCCATGGACACTGAAGCTTTCTTT. Translating gives CSVESMDTEAFF.

The chain links TRBV7-2 to TRBJ2-5; 9 nucleotides align to TRBD2. The CDR3 loop spans 13 amino acids. In germline, CDR1 is SGHTA, CDR2 FQGNSA. The CDR3 DNA follows: TGTGCGGGGGCGGGGGGGCCCGGAGAGACCCAGTACTTC. Its translation is CAGAGGPGETQYF.